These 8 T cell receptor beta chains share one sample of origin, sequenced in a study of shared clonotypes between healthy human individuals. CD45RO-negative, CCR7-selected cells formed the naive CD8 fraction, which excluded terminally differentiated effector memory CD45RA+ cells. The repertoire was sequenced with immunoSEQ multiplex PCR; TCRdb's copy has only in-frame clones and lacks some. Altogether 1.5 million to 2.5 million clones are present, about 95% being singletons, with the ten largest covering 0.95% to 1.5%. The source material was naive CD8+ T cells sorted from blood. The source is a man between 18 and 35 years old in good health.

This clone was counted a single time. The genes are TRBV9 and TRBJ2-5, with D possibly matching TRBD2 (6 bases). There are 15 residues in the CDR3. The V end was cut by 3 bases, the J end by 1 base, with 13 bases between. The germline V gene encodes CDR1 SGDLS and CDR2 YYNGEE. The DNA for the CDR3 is TGTGCCAGCAGCGAACTCGGGAGCCCCCAAGAGACCCAGTACTTC. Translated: CASSELGSPQETQYF.

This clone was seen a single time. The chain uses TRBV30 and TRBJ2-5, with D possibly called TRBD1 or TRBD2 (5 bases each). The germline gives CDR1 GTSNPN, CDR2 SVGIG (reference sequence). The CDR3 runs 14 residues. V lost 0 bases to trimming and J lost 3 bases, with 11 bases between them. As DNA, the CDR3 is TGTGCCTGGAGTGTAGGGTGGGGGAAAGAGACCCAGTACTTC. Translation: CAWSVGWGKETQYF.

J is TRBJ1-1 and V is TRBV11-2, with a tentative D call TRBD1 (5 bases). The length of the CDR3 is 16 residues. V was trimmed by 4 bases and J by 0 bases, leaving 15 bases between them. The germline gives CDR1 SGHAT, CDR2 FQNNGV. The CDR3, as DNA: TGTGCCAGCAGCTCCCTAATGACAGCGATGAACACTGAAGCTTTCTTT. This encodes CASSSLMTAMNTEAFF.

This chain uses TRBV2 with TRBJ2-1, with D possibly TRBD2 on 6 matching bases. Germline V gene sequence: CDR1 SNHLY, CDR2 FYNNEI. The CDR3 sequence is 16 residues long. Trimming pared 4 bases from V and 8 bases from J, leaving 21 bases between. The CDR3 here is CASSALEGWSDDEQFF. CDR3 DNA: TGTGCCAGCAGTGCCCTGGAGGGGTGGAGCGATGATGAGCAGTTCTTC.

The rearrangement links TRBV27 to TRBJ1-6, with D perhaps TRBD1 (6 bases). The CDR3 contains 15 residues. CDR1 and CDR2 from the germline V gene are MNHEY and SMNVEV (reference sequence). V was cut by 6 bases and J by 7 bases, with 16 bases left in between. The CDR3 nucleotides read TGTGCCAGCAGCCCGGGGGCAGGGTCGAATTCACCCCTCCACTTT. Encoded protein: CASSPGAGSNSPLHF.

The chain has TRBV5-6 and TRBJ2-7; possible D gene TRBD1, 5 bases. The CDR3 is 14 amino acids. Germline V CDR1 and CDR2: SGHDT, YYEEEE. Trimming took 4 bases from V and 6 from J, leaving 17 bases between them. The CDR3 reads CASSPGWGSGEQYF. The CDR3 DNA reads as TGTGCCAGCAGCCCCGGGTGGGGCTCCGGCGAGCAGTACTTC. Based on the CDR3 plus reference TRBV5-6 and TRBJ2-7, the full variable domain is DAGVTQSPTHLIKTRGQQVTLRCSPKSGHDTVSWYQQALGQGPQFIFQYYEEEERQRGNFPDRFSGHQFPNYSSELNVNALLLGDSALYLCASSPGWGSGEQYFGPGTRLTVT.

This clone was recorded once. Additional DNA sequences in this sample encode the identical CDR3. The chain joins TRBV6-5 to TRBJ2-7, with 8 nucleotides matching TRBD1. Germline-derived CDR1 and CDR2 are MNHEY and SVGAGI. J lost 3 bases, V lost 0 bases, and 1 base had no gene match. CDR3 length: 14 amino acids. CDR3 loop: CASSYSGQVYEQYF. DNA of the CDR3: TGTGCCAGCAGTTACTCGGGACAGGTCTACGAGCAGTACTTC.

Here the CDR3 reads CASSLKTISYNEQFF. The DNA of the CDR3 is TGTGCCAGCAGCTTAAAGACGATCTCCTACAATGAGCAGTTCTTC. The chain couples TRBV13 to TRBJ2-1, with D uncertain. This CDR3 has 15 amino acids. V was shortened by 2 bases and J by 0 bases, with 8 bases between the two germline ends. Germline assignment: CDR1 PRHDT and CDR2 FYEKMQ (reference sequence).